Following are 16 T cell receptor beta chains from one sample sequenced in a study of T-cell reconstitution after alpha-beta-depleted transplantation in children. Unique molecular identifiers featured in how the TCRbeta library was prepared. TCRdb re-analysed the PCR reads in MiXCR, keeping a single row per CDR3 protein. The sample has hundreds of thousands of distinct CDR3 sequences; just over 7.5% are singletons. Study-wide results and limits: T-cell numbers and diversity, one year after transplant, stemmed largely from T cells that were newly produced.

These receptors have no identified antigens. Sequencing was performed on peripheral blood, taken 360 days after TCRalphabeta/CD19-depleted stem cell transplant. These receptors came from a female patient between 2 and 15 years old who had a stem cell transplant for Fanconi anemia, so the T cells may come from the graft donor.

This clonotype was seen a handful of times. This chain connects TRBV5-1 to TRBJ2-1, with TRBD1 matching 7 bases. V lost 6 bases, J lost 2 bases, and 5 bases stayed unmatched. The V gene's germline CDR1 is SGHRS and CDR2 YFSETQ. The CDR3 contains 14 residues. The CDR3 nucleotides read TGCGCCAGCAACCCTACAGGGGCCTACAATGAGCAGTTCTTC. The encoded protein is CASNPTGAYNEQFF. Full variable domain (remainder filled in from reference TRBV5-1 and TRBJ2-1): KAGVTQTPRYLIKTRGQQVTLSCSPISGHRSVSWYQQTPGQGLQFLFEYFSETQRNKGNFPGRFSGRQFSNSRSEMNVSTLELGDSALYLCASNPTGAYNEQFFGPGTRLTVL.

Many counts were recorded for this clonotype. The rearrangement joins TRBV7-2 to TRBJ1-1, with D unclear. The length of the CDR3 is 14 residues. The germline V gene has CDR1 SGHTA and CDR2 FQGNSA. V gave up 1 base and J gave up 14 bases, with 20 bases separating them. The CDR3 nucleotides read TGTGCCAGCAGCTTAGAGGAGGTTGTGCCAGCCAGATTCTTT. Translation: CASSLEEVVPARFF.

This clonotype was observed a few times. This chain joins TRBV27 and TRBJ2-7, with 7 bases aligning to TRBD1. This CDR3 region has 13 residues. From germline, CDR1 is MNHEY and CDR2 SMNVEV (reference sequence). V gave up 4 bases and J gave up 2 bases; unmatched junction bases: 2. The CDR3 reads CASSYGQAYEQYF. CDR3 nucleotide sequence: TGTGCCAGCAGTTACGGACAGGCCTACGAGCAGTACTTC.

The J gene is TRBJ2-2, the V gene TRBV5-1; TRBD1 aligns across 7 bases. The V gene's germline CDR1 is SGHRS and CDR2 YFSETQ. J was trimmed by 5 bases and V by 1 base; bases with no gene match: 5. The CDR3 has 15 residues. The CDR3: CASSLTGDWTGELFF. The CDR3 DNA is TGCGCCAGCAGCTTGACAGGGGATTGGACCGGGGAGCTGTTTTTT. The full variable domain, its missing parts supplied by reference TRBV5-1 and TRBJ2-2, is KAGVTQTPRYLIKTRGQQVTLSCSPISGHRSVSWYQQTPGQGLQFLFEYFSETQRNKGNFPGRFSGRQFSNSRSEMNVSTLELGDSALYLCASSLTGDWTGELFFGEGSRLTVL.

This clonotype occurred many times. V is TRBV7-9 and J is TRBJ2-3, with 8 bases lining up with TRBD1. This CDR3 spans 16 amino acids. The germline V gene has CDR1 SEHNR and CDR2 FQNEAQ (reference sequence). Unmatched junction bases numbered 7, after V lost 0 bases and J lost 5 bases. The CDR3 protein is CASSLAKTGERDTQYF. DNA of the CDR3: TGTGCCAGCAGCTTAGCGAAGACAGGGGAGAGAGATACGCAGTATTTT.

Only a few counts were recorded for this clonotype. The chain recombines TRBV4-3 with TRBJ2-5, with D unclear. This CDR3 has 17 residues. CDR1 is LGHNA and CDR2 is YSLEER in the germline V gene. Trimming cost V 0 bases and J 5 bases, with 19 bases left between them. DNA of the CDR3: TGCGCCAGCAGCCAAGAAATCGGCAGTGAAAGTTCTGAGACCCAGTACTTC. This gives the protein CASSQEIGSESSETQYF.

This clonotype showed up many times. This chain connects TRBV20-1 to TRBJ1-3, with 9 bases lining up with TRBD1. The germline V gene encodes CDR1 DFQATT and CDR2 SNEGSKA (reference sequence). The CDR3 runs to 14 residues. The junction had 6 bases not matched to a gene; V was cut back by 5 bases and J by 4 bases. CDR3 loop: CSASDRGSGNTIYF. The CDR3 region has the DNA TGCAGTGCTTCCGACAGGGGGTCCGGAAACACCATATATTTT.

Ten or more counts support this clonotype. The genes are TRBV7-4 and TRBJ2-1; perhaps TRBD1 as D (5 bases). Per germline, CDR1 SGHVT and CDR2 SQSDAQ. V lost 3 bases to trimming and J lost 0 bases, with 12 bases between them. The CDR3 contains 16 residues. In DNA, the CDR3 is TGTGCCAGCAGCTTCCGACAGCTAGACTCCTACAATGAGCAGTTCTTC. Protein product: CASSFRQLDSYNEQFF.

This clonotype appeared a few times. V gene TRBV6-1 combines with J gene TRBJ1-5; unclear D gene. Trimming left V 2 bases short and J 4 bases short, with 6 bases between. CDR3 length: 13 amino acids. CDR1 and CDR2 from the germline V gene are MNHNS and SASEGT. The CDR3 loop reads CASSESRNQPQHF. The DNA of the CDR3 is TGTGCCAGCAGTGAAAGTAGAAATCAGCCCCAGCATTTT.

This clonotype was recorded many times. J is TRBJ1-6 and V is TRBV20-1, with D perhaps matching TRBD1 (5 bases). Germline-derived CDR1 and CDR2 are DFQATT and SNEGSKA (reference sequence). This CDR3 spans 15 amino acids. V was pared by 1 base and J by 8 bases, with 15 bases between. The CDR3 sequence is CSARVGAFRDSPLHF. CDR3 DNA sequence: TGCAGTGCTAGAGTTGGGGCATTCAGGGATTCACCCCTCCACTTT.

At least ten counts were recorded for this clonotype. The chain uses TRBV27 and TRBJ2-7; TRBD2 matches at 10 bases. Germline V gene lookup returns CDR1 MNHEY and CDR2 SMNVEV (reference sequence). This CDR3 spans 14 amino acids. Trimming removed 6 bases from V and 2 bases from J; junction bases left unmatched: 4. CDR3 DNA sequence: TGTGCCAGCAGCCGTAGCGGGGGGACCTACGAGCAGTACTTC. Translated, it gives CASSRSGGTYEQYF.

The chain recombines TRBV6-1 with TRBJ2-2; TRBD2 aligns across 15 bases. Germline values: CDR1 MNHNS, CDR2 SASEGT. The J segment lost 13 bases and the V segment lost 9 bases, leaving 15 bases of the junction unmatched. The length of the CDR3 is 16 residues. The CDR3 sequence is CARSPWTSGGAGRLFF. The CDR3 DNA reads TGTGCCAGGTCTCCGTGGACTAGCGGGGGGGCGGGGCGGCTGTTTTTT.

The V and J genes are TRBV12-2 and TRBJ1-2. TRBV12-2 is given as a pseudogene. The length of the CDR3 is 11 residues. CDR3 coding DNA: TGTGCAAGTCGCCCTAAAAGTGGCTACACCTTC. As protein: CASRPKSGYTF.

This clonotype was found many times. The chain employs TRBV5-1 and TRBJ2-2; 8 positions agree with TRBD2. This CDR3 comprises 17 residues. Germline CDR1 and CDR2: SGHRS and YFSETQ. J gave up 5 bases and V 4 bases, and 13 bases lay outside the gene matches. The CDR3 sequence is CASSPPTRTSRTGELFF. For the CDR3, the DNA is TGCGCCAGCAGCCCACCAACCAGGACTAGCCGGACCGGGGAGCTGTTTTTT.

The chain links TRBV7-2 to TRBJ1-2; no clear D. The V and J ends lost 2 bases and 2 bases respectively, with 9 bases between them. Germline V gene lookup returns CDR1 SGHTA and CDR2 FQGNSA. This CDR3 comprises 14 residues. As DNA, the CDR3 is TGTGCCAGCAGCTTACGGGCCGGGAACTATGGCTACACCTTC. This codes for CASSLRAGNYGYTF. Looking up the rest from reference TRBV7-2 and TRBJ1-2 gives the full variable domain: GAGVSQSPSNKVTEKGKDVELRCDPISGHTALYWYRQSLGQGLEFLIYFQGNSAPDKSGLPSDRFSAERTGGSVSTLTIQRTQQEDSAVYLCASSLRAGNYGYTFGSGTRLTVV.

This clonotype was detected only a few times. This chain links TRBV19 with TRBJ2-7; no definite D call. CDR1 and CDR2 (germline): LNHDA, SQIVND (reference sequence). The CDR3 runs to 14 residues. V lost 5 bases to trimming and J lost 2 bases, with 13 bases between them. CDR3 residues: CASSPRHLPYEQYF. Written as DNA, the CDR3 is TGTGCCAGTAGTCCACGACACCTCCCCTACGAGCAGTACTTC.